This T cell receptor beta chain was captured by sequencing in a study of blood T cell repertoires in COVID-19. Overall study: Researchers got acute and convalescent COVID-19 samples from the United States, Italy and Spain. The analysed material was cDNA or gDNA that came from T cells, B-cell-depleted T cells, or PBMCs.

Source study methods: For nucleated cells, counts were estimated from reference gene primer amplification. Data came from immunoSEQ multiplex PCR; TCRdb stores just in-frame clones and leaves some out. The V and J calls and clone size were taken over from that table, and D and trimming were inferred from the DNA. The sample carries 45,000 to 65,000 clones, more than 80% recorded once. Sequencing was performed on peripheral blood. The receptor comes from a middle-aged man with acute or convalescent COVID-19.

Here the CDR3 DNA reads TGTGCCACTAGAATGCCGGGACAGGGGGCGCGGGGTCAGCCCCAGCATTTT. Protein: CATRMPGQGARGQPQHF. This chain links TRBV28 with TRBJ1-5; 12 positions agree with TRBD1. V lost 10 bases to trimming and J lost 6 bases; unmatched junction nucleotides: 16. Germline-derived CDR1 and CDR2 are MDHEN and SYDVKM. This CDR3 spans 17 amino acids.